These T cell receptor beta chains were read from a single sample in a study of patients with pleural tuberculosis. TCRdb re-derived calls from the reads in MiXCR, one entry per CDR3 protein. The table lists approximately 53,000 distinct CDR3 sequences, about 7.3% of them singletons. These receptors all stem from a human donor with pleural tuberculosis. Each CDR3 is given with its conserved first and last residue.

J	V	CDR3
TRBJ1-1	TRBV14	CASSQGDPSRGAFF
TRBJ2-1	TRBV29-1	CSVGQGAREQFF
TRBJ2-3	TRBV10-3	CAISESQGDTQYF
TRBJ1-1	TRBV5-4	CASSWTGGAIEAFF
TRBJ2-5	TRBV7-1	CASSSYTTHPFTETQYF
TRBJ1-1	TRBV6-2/TRBV6-3	CASSYTRTPGTEAFF
TRBJ1-5	TRBV12-3/TRBV12-4	CASSQGQRNQPQHF
TRBJ2-1	TRBV12-3/TRBV12-4	CASSRPGTAYNEQFF
TRBJ2-7	TRBV29-1	CSVEGLAYEQYF
TRBJ1-5	TRBV12-3/TRBV12-4	CASRRLDSRNTQPQHF
TRBJ2-5	TRBV6-9	CASSTSRTSAPETQYF
TRBJ2-7	TRBV2	CASSETSQGSNEQYF
TRBJ1-2	TRBV29-1	CSVPDGPQVTF
TRBJ1-4	TRBV18	CASSSTGGEKLFF
TRBJ2-1	TRBV20-1	CSADDSGLYNEQFF
TRBJ2-3	TRBV2	CASSEGQGFEDTQYF
TRBJ2-1	TRBV25-1	CASSTPSGESYNEQFF
TRBJ2-7	TRBV5-1	CASSLAQGPVEQYF
TRBJ2-7	TRBV20-1	CSASRDSSYEQYF
TRBJ1-6	TRBV19	CASSAREYNSPLHF
TRBJ2-2	TRBV5-1	CASSLDGGTNTGELFF
TRBJ2-1	TRBV15	CATSGDRNPYNEQFF
TRBJ2-1	TRBV12-3/TRBV12-4	CASSPSGTNEQFF
TRBJ1-1	TRBV20-1	CSAKAGPGTEAFF
TRBJ1-1	TRBV12-3/TRBV12-4	CASSLIRGNTEAFF
TRBJ2-4	TRBV12-3/TRBV12-4	CASRTELRGNIQYF
TRBJ2-7	TRBV29-1	CSVAPGAEQYF
TRBJ1-5	TRBV12-3/TRBV12-4	CASSSQGNASNQPQHF
TRBJ2-1	TRBV20-1	CSAYGTSRYNEQFF
TRBJ2-1	TRBV13	CASSTSGAYNEQFF
TRBJ1-1	TRBV20-1	CSARVNTEAFF
TRBJ1-2	TRBV20-1	CSAKGTVANYGYTF
TRBJ2-1	TRBV14	CASSQVWTGRHEQFF
TRBJ1-1	TRBV20-1	CSASRWSMNTEAFF
TRBJ1-5	TRBV29-1	CSVGEGKGGQPQHF
TRBJ2-1	TRBV18	CASSPGEGSGNEQFF
TRBJ2-2	TRBV11-1	CASSSSAGPWFF
TRBJ1-3	TRBV6-1	CARNPGWGNTIYF
TRBJ1-5	TRBV11-2	CASSLVRGPNQPQHF
TRBJ1-5	TRBV9	CASSAHEDPQQPQHF
TRBJ1-3	TRBV3-1	CASSQVVGATGNTIYF
TRBJ2-5	TRBV5-6	CASSLMDRGETQYF
TRBJ2-5	TRBV29-1	CSVVRLAEETQYF
TRBJ2-5	TRBV7-2	CASSFTETQYF
TRBJ1-2	TRBV6-2/TRBV6-3	CASSWGTVTYGYTF
TRBJ2-3	TRBV20-1	CSARRQDTDTQYF
TRBJ2-2	TRBV19	CASSRGVSRGGELFF